This TCR beta chain appears in the sequencing data of a study of PD-1 blockade in mismatch repair-deficient tumors. Study-wide context: Enrolled about 2012-2016, patients had progressing, pretreated mismatch repair-deficient cancers of more than ten types.

Germline V gene lookup returns CDR1 LNHDA and CDR2 SQIVND (reference sequence). This CDR3 comprises 14 residues. Trimming removed 3 bases from V and 5 bases from J, with 12 bases in between. Study findings and constraints: After pembrolizumab, tumor-resident clones rose rapidly, then generally contracted before radiologic responses.

This clone turned up a few times. Antigen unknown. Mismatch repair deficiency was confirmed in all patients, by PCR or immunohistochemistry. TCR sequencing covered a few patients who responded to pembrolizumab. The data were produced by immunoSEQ multiplex PCR, yet TCRdb's version contains in-frame clones alone and is incomplete. The sample contains about 51,000 clones, around four fifths of which appear only once. The rearrangement joins TRBV19 to TRBJ2-3; D uncertain. This specimen was peripheral blood, taken 4 weeks after starting pembrolizumab. This receptor was identified in an adult with mismatch repair-deficient cancer. The CDR3 DNA is TGTGCCAGTAGTATCTCCAAGCAAGGAGATACGCAGTATTTT. Translating gives CASSISKQGDTQYF.